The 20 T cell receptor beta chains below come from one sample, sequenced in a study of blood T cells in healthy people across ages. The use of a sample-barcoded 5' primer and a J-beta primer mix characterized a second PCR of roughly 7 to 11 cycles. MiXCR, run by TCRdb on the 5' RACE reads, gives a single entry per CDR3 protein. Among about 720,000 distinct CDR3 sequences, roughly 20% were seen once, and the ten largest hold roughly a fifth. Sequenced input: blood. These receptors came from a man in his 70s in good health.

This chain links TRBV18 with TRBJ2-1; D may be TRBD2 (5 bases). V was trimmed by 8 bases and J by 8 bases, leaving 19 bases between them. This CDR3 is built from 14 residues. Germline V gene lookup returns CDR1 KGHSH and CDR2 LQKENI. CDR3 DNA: TGTGCCAGCGTCCCGGGAACCCCTTTGGATGAGCAGTTCTTC. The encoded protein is CASVPGTPLDEQFF.

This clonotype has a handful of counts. For the CDR3, the DNA is TGTGCCACAAAACCGGGACAGGGAAATTCACCCCTCCACTTT. Translation gives CATKPGQGNSPLHF. The chain recombines TRBV19 with TRBJ1-6; 9 nucleotides agree with TRBD1. The CDR3 spans 14 residues. V gave up 10 bases and J gave up 7 bases; unmatched junction bases: 8. Germline CDR1 LNHDA, CDR2 SQIVND (reference sequence). The entire variable domain, with the rest obtained from reference TRBV19 and TRBJ1-6, is as follows: DGGITQSPKYLFRKEGQNVTLSCEQNLNHDAMYWYRQDPGQGLRLIYYSQIVNDFQKGDIAEGYSVSREKKESFPLTVTSAQKNPTAFYLCATKPGQGNSPLHFGNGTRLTVT.

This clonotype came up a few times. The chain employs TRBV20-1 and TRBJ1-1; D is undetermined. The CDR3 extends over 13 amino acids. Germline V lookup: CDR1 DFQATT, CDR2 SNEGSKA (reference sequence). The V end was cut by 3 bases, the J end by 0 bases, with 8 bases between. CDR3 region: CSASGGMNTEAFF. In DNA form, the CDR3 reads TGCAGTGCTAGCGGTGGGATGAACACTGAAGCTTTCTTT.

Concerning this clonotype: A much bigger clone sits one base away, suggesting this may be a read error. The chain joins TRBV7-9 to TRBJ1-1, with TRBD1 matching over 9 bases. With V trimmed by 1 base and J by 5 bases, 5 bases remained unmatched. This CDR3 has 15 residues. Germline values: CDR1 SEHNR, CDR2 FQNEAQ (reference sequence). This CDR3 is CASSLVRTGETEAFF. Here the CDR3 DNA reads TGTGCCAGCAGCTTAGTAAGGACAGGGGAAACTGAAGCTTTCTTT.

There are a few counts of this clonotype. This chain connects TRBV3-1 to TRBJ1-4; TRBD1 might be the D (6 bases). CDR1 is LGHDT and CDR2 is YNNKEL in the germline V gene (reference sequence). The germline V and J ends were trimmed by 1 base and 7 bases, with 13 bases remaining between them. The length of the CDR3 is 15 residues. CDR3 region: CASSQVGGRGEKLFF. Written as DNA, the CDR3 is TGTGCCAGCAGCCAAGTGGGGGGGCGAGGTGAAAAACTGTTTTTT.

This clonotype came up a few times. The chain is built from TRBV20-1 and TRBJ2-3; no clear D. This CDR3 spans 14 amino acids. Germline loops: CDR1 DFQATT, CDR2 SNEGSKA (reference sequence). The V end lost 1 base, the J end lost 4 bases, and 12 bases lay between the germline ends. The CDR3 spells CSARVQLWADTQYF. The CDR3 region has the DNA TGCAGTGCTAGAGTCCAATTATGGGCAGATACGCAGTATTTT.

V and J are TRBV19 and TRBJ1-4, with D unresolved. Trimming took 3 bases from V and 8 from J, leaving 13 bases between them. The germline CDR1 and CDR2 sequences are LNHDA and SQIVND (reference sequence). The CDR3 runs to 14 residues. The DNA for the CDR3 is TGTGCCAGTAGTATTGGGGTCTCTAGGGAAAAACTGTTTTTT. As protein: CASSIGVSREKLFF.

CDR3 DNA: TGTGCCAGCAGCCAAAGGTCAGGGTGGGACGAGCAGTACTTC. Protein: CASSQRSGWDEQYF. The chain employs TRBV3-1 and TRBJ2-1; D is possibly TRBD1 (5 bases). The end of the DNA aligns better with TRBJ2-7, so the J call may be wrong. The V gene's germline CDR1 is LGHDT and CDR2 YNNKEL (reference sequence). The length of the CDR3 is 14 residues.

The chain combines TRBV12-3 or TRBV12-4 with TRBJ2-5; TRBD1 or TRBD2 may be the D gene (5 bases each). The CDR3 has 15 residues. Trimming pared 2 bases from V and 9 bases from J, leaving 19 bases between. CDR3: CASSLSSGTIEAQYF. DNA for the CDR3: TGTGCCAGCAGTTTATCCTCTGGGACCATTGAGGCCCAGTACTTC.

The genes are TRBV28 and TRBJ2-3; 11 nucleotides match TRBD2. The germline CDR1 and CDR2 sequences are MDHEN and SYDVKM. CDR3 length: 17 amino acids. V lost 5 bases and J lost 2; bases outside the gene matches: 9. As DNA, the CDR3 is TGTGCCAGCAGTACTCCGGGACTAGCGGAACACACAGATACGCAGTATTTT. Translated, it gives CASSTPGLAEHTDTQYF.

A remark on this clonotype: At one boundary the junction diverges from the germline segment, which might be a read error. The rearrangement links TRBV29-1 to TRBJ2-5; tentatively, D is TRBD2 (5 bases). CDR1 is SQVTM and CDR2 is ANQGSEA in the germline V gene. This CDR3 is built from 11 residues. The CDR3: CSVEGAEERHF. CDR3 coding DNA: TGCAGCGTTGAAGGAGCGGAGGAGCGACACTTC.

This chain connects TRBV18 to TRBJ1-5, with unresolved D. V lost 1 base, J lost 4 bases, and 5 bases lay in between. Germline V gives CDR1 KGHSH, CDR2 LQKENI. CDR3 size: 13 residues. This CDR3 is CASSPRENQPQHF. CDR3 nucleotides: TGTGCCAGCTCACCACGGGAGAATCAGCCCCAGCATTTT.

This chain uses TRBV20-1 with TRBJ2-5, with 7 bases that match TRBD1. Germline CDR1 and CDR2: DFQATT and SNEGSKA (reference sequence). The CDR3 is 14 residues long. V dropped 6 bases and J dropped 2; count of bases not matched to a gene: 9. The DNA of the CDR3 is TGCAGTGCCCCCCACCGACAGGGACAAGAGACCCAGTACTTC. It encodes CSAPHRQGQETQYF.

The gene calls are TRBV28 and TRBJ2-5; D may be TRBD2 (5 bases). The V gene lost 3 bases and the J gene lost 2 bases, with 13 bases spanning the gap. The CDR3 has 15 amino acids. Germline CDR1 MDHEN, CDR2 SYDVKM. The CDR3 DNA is TGTGCCAGCAGTTTTGAGGGTAGACCACAAGAGACCCAGTACTTC. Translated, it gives CASSFEGRPQETQYF.

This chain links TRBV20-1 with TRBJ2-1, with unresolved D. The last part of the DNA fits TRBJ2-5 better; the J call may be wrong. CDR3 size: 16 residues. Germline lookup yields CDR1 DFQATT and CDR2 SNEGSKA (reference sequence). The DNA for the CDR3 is TGCAGTGCTAATCCCCTGGCTTCTTCGTCCCAAGAGACCCAGTACTTC. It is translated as CSANPLASSSQETQYF.

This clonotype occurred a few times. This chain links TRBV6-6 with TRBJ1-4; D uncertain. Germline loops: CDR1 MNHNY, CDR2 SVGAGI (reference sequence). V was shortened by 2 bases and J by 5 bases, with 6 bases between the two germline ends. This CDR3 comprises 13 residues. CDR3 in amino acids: CASSYASNEKLFF. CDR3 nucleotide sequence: TGTGCCAGCAGTTACGCCTCAAATGAAAAACTGTTTTTT.

Here the CDR3 DNA reads TGTGCCAGCAGCTTAGGGCTAGCGGGGAGAGGAGATACGCAGTATTTT. Its protein product is CASSLGLAGRGDTQYF. This chain connects TRBV11-3 to TRBJ2-3, with TRBD2 identical over 9 bases. The CDR3 sequence is 16 residues long. Germline V gene lookup returns CDR1 SGHNT and CDR2 YENEEA. The V segment lost 1 base and the J segment 5 bases; nucleotides outside the gene matches: 7.

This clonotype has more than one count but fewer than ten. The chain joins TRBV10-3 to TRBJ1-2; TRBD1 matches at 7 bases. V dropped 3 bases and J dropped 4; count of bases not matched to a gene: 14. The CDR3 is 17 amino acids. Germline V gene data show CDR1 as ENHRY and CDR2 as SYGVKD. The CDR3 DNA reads TGTGCCATCAGTGACCCCATTTCTTGGGCAGGGGGCTATGGCTACACCTTC. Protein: CAISDPISWAGGYGYTF.

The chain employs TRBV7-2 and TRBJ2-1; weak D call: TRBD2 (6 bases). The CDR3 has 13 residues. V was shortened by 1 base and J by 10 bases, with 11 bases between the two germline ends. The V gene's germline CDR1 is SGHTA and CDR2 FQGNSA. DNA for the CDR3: TGTGCCAGCAGCTTAGTCCGGGAGCAGGAGCAGTTCTTC. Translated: CASSLVREQEQFF.

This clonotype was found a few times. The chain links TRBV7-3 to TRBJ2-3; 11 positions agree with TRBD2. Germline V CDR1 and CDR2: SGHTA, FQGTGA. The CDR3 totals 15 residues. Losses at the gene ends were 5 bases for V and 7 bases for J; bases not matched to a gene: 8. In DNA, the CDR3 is TGTGCCAGCAGCCCAGGACTAGCGGGTTCGAATACGCAGTATTTT. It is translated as CASSPGLAGSNTQYF.